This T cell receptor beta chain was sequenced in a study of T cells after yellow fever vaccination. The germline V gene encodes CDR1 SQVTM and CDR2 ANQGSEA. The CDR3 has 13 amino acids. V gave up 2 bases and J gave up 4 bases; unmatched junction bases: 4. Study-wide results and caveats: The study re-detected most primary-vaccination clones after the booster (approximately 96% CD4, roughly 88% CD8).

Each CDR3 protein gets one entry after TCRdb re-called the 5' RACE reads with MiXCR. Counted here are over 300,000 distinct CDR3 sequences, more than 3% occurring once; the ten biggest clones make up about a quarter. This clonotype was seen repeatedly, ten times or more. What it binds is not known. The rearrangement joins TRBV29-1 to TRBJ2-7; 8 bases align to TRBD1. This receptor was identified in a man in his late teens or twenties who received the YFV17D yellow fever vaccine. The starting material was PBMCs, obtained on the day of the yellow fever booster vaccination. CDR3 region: CSVETGGSYEQYF. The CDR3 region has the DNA TGCAGCGTTGAAACAGGGGGAAGTTACGAGCAGTACTTC.